A selection of T cell receptor beta chains follows, all from one sample in a study of T cell responses to AZD1222 COVID-19 vaccine. Assay: immunoSEQ multiplex PCR; the TCRdb copy retains only in-frame clones and omits some. The data hold about 190,000 clones, with 85% to 95% observed a single time. The sequencing used peripheral blood, collected on day 0 of AZD1222 vaccination. Source of these receptors: an adult in good health. Both conserved end residues are part of each CDR3. The D gene is left open where the match is weak.

>NA|TRBJ1-2|TRBV19
CASRQNYGYTF
>TRBD2|TRBJ2-4|TRBV6-6
CASRGGSDIQYF
>NA|TRBJ1-2|TRBV6-5
CASSPLQSNNYGYTF
>NA|TRBJ2-2|TRBV4-1
CASSLPGTLSGELFF
>TRBD2|TRBJ2-3|TRBV5-1
CASSPTAGSSNTQYF
>NA|TRBJ1-4|TRBV18
CASSSQGANEKLFF
>NA|TRBJ1-3|TRBV5-1
CASNTGTSGNTIYF
>NA|TRBJ1-5|TRBV4-1
CASSQEKGFQPQHF
>TRBD1|TRBJ2-7|TRBV5-1
CASSSGTGVYEQYF
>TRBD1|TRBJ1-2|TRBV3-1/TRBV3-2
CASSQGTGGDGYTF
>NA|TRBJ1-5|TRBV2
CASSGGGDQPQHF